A selection of T cell receptor beta chains follows, all from one sample in a study of T-cell memory formation after mild COVID-19. TCRdb used MiXCR to reprocess the 5' RACE reads, holding one entry per CDR3 protein. The table includes just under 150,000 distinct CDR3 sequences, 6% to 7% detected once. Sequencing used PBMCs or a T cell subset sorted from them (not recorded which). Receptors originate from an adult woman who had mild COVID-19 (a few samples of this study predate the infection). Cell type and time point are not known. Both conserved end residues are part of each CDR3. The order of the fields is D gene, V gene, J gene, clone size, CDR3 DNA, CDR3 protein. The D gene is left open where the match is weak. Some rows have no size entry. The others give once, few or many, or a class for an expanded clone.

D gene: NA
V gene: TRBV29-1
J gene: TRBJ2-2
clone size: NA
CDR3 DNA: TGCAGCGTCCGGGGACACAAGAACACCGGGGAGCTGTTTTTT
CDR3 protein: CSVRGHKNTGELFF

D gene: NA
V gene: TRBV12-3/TRBV12-4
J gene: TRBJ2-1
clone size: many
CDR3 DNA: TGTGCCAGCAGTTTTGGGGTCCCCTACAATGAGCAGTTCTTC
CDR3 protein: CASSFGVPYNEQFF

D gene: NA
V gene: TRBV18
J gene: TRBJ1-5
clone size: many
CDR3 DNA: TGTGCCAGCTCACCACCGGTAGGCTCCGGGACGGGCAATCAGCCCCAGCATTTT
CDR3 protein: CASSPPVGSGTGNQPQHF

D gene: TRBD2
V gene: TRBV7-2
J gene: TRBJ2-1
clone size: many
CDR3 DNA: TGTGCCAGCAGCACCAGGACTAGCGGGGGGGTAACCCGTAATGAGCAGTTCTTC
CDR3 protein: CASSTRTSGGVTRNEQFF

D gene: NA
V gene: TRBV7-2
J gene: TRBJ2-4
clone size: NA
CDR3 DNA: TGTGCCAGCAGCTTAGATGGGAGGTTGGACATTCAGTACTTC
CDR3 protein: CASSLDGRLDIQYF

D gene: TRBD1
V gene: TRBV7-9
J gene: TRBJ2-7
clone size: many
CDR3 DNA: TGTGCCAGCAGCCCGACCCAGACAGGGGTTAGGTACGAGCAGTACTTC
CDR3 protein: CASSPTQTGVRYEQYF

D gene: NA
V gene: TRBV18
J gene: TRBJ2-7
clone size: NA
CDR3 DNA: TGTGCCAGCTCACCACCGAATGACTACGAGCAGTACTTC
CDR3 protein: CASSPPNDYEQYF

D gene: NA
V gene: TRBV20-1
J gene: TRBJ1-5
clone size: NA
CDR3 DNA: TGCAGTGGGGGAGGGGGTCGGGGCAATCAGCCCCAGCATTTT
CDR3 protein: CSGGGGRGNQPQHF

D gene: NA
V gene: TRBV6-2/TRBV6-3
J gene: TRBJ2-1
clone size: NA
CDR3 DNA: TGTGCCAGCAGTTACGGAGGCCAGGGTCAGTTCTTC
CDR3 protein: CASSYGGQGQFF

D gene: NA
V gene: TRBV21-1
J gene: TRBJ2-7
clone size: few
CDR3 DNA: NA
CDR3 protein: CASSKVGKGARWEPVYEQYF

D gene: TRBD1
V gene: TRBV7-2
J gene: TRBJ2-7
clone size: many
CDR3 DNA: TGTGCCAGCAGCTTTGGGACAGCGGAGCAGTACTTC
CDR3 protein: CASSFGTAEQYF

D gene: NA
V gene: TRBV5-1
J gene: TRBJ2-7
clone size: few
CDR3 DNA: TGCGCCAGCAGGCTTGAACTGCAGGGAATCCCCTACGAGCAGTACTTC
CDR3 protein: CASRLELQGIPYEQYF

D gene: TRBD1
V gene: TRBV13
J gene: TRBJ2-7
clone size: once
CDR3 DNA: TGTGCCAGCCGACGGACAGGGGGCTACGAGCAGTACTTC
CDR3 protein: CASRRTGGYEQYF

D gene: NA
V gene: TRBV6-5
J gene: TRBJ2-2
clone size: few
CDR3 DNA: TGTGCCAGCAGTTACTCGATCTGGGGGAGTAAGGACTATGGGGAGCTGTTTTTT
CDR3 protein: CASSYSIWGSKDYGELFF

D gene: NA
V gene: TRBV4-2
J gene: TRBJ2-7
clone size: NA
CDR3 DNA: TGTGCCAGCAGCCATCCTACCCTGGGCGGGGTCTCCTACGAGCAGTACTTC
CDR3 protein: CASSHPTLGGVSYEQYF

D gene: NA
V gene: TRBV24-1
J gene: TRBJ2-1
clone size: NA
CDR3 DNA: TGTGCCACCGGGGCGGCGGGGAATAGACATGAGCAGTTCTTC
CDR3 protein: CATGAAGNRHEQFF

D gene: TRBD1
V gene: TRBV9
J gene: TRBJ1-2
clone size: NA
CDR3 DNA: TGTGCCAGCAGCCCGTCGGGGACAGGGCTCATCTATGGCTACACCTTC
CDR3 protein: CASSPSGTGLIYGYTF

D gene: TRBD2
V gene: TRBV12-3/TRBV12-4
J gene: TRBJ2-1
clone size: many
CDR3 DNA: TGTGCCAGCAGCTTAGCGGGAGGTCCCTACAATGAGCAGTTCTTC
CDR3 protein: CASSLAGGPYNEQFF

D gene: TRBD2
V gene: TRBV12-3/TRBV12-4
J gene: TRBJ2-5
clone size: many
CDR3 DNA: TGTGCCAGCAGTCCCGGGGGACTAGCGGGGAGGGAGACCCAGTACTTC
CDR3 protein: CASSPGGLAGRETQYF

D gene: NA
V gene: TRBV7-2
J gene: TRBJ2-7
clone size: NA
CDR3 DNA: TGTGCCAGCAGCCCGGACTATAGCAGCTACGAGCAGTACTTC
CDR3 protein: CASSPDYSSYEQYF

D gene: TRBD2
V gene: TRBV20-1
J gene: TRBJ2-7
clone size: many
CDR3 DNA: TGCAGTGCCAGAGCTAGCGGGGGGTCGCGCTACGAGCAGTACTTC
CDR3 protein: CSARASGGSRYEQYF

D gene: NA
V gene: TRBV5-5
J gene: TRBJ1-1
clone size: few
CDR3 DNA: TGTGCCAGCAGCCGACAGAGCCATGAAGCTTTCTTT
CDR3 protein: CASSRQSHEAFF

D gene: NA
V gene: TRBV9
J gene: TRBJ1-1
clone size: NA
CDR3 DNA: TGTGCCAGCAGCGTAGGGGGGTGGGACACTGAAGCTTTCTTT
CDR3 protein: CASSVGGWDTEAFF

D gene: TRBD1
V gene: TRBV18
J gene: TRBJ1-1
clone size: many
CDR3 DNA: TGTGCCAGCTCACCAAGCGGGGGACAGCAGAACACTGAAGCTTTCTTT
CDR3 protein: CASSPSGGQQNTEAFF

D gene: TRBD1
V gene: TRBV7-3
J gene: TRBJ2-1
clone size: many
CDR3 DNA: TGTGCCAGCAGCTCCCGGGACAGGGGGCTCAATGAGCAGTTCTTC
CDR3 protein: CASSSRDRGLNEQFF

D gene: TRBD1
V gene: TRBV5-6
J gene: TRBJ1-4
clone size: NA
CDR3 DNA: TGTGCCAGCAGCCTCTCAGGGGGTGAAAAACTGTTTTTT
CDR3 protein: CASSLSGGEKLFF

D gene: NA
V gene: TRBV7-2
J gene: TRBJ2-7
clone size: many
CDR3 DNA: TGTGCCAGCAGCTCCGGCCCATACGAGCAGTACTTC
CDR3 protein: CASSSGPYEQYF

D gene: NA
V gene: TRBV4-1
J gene: TRBJ1-1
clone size: few
CDR3 DNA: TGCGCCAGCAGCCAACATCACATAGGTTCCACTGAAGCTTTCTTT
CDR3 protein: CASSQHHIGSTEAFF

D gene: TRBD1
V gene: TRBV7-6
J gene: TRBJ1-1
clone size: few
CDR3 DNA: TGTGCCAGCAGCCCCTCCGGGACAGGGGGTAGGACTTTCTTT
CDR3 protein: CASSPSGTGGRTFF

D gene: NA
V gene: TRBV27
J gene: TRBJ1-6
clone size: many
CDR3 DNA: TGTGCCAGCAGTCCAGGACGGGCCCATTCACCCCTCCACTTT
CDR3 protein: CASSPGRAHSPLHF

D gene: TRBD2
V gene: TRBV4-1
J gene: TRBJ2-1
clone size: NA
CDR3 DNA: TGCGCCAGCAGCCCTCCTGTCGCGGGACTAGCTTCCGATGAGCAGTTCTTC
CDR3 protein: CASSPPVAGLASDEQFF